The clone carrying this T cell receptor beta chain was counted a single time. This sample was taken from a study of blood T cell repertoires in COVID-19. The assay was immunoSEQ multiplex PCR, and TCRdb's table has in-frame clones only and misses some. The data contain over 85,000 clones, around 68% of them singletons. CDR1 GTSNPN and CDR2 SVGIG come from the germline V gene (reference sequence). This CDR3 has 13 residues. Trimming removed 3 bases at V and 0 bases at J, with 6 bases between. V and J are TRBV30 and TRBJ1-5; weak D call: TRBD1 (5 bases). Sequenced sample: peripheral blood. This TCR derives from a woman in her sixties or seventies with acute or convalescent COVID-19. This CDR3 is CAWRTDSNQPQHF. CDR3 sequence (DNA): TGTGCCTGGAGGACAGATAGCAATCAGCCCCAGCATTTT.